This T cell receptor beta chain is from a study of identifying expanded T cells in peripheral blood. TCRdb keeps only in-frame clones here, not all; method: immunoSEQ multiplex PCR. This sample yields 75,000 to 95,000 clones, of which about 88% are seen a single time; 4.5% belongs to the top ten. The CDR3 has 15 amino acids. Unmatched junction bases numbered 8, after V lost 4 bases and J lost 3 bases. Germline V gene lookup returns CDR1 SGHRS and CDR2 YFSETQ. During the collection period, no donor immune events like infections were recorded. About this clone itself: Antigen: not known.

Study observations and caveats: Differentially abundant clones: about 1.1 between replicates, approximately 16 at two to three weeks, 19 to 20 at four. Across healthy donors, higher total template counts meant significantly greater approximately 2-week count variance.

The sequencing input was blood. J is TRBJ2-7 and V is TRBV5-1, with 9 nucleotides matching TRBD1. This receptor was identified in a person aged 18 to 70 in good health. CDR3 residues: CASSTLTGGVYEQYF. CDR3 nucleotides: TGCGCCAGCAGCACCTTGACAGGGGGAGTCTACGAGCAGTACTTC.